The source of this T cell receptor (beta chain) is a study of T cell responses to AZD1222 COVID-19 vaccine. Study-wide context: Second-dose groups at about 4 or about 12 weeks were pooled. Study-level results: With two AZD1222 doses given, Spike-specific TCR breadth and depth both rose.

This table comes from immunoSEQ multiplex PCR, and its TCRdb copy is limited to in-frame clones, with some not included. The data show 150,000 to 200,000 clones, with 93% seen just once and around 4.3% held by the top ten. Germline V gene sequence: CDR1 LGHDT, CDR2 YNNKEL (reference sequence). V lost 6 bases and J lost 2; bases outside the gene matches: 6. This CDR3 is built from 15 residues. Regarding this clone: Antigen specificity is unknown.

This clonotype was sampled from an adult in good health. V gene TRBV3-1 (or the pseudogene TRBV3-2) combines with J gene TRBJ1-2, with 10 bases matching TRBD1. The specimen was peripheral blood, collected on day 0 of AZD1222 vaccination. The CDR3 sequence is CASRSGQGINYGYTF. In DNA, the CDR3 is TGTGCCAGCAGATCGGGACAGGGGATCAACTATGGCTACACCTTC.